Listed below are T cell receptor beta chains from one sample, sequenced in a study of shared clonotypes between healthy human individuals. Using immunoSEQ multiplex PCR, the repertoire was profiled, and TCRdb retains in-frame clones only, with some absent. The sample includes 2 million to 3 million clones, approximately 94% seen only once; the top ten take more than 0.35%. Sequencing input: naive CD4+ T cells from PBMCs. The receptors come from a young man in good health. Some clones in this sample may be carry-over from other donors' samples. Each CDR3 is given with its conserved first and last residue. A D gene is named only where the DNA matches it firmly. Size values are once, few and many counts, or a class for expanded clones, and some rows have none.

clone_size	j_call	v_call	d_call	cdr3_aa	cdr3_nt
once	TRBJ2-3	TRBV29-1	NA	CSVAFRAADGHTDTQYF	TGCAGCGTTGCTTTTCGGGCCGCGGACGGACACACAGATACGCAGTATTTT
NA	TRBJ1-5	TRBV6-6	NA	CASCPNPSNQPQHF	TGTGCCAGCTGCCCTAATCCCAGCAATCAGCCCCAGCATTTT
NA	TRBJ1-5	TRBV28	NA	CAAGTTNQPQHF	TGTGCCGCGGGGACTACTAATCAGCCCCAGCATTTT
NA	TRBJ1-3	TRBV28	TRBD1	CATGQVVSGNTIYF	TGTGCCACCGGACAGGTCGTCTCTGGAAACACCATATATTTT
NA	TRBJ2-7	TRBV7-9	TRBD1	CASSLTQGQGTEQYF	TGTGCCAGCAGCTTAACCCAGGGACAGGGGACCGAGCAGTACTTC
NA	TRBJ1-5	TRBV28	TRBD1	CASCRDRVNQPQHF	TGTGCCAGCTGCCGGGACAGGGTCAATCAGCCCCAGCATTTT
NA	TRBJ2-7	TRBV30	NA	CAGRGASYEQYF	TGTGCCGGACGGGGGGCCTCCTACGAGCAGTACTTC
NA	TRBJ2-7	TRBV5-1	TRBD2	CASSLESSGTYEQYF	TGCGCCAGCAGCTTGGAAAGTAGCGGGACCTACGAGCAGTACTTC
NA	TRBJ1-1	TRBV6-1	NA	CASSEYAMNTEAFF	TGTGCCAGCAGTGAGTATGCGATGAACACTGAAGCTTTCTTT
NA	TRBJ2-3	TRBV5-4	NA	CASSLLAHHSTDTQYF	TGTGCCAGCAGCTTACTAGCCCACCATAGCACAGATACGCAGTATTTT
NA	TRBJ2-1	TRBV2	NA	CASIGVGVGIYEQFF	TGTGCCAGCATCGGAGTCGGGGTTGGGATATATGAGCAGTTCTTC
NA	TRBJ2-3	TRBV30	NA	CAWGEQSTDTQYF	TGTGCCTGGGGAGAACAGAGCACAGATACGCAGTATTTT
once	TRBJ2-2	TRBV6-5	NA	CASSLSGSWTGELFF	TGTGCCAGCAGCCTGTCCGGGAGTTGGACCGGGGAGCTGTTTTTT
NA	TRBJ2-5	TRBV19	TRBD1	CASRTRTGLQETQYF	TGTGCCAGTAGGACGCGGACAGGTCTCCAAGAGACCCAGTACTTC
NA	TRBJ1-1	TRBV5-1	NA	CASSLAVGGTEAFF	TGCGCCAGCAGCTTGGCCGTGGGGGGCACTGAAGCTTTCTTT
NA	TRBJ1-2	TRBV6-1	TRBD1	CASNPGTGAGYTF	TGTGCCAGCAATCCCGGGACAGGGGCAGGCTACACCTTC
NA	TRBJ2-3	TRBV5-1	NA	CASSAGLTDTQYF	TGCGCCAGCAGCGCCGGACTCACAGATACGCAGTATTTT
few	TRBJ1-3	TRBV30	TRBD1	CAWAPGGSGNTIYF	TGTGCCTGGGCCCCAGGGGGCTCTGGAAACACCATATATTTT
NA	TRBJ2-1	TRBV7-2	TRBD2	CASSLGTSGSSDEQFF	TGTGCCAGCAGCTTAGGGACTAGCGGGAGTTCTGATGAGCAGTTCTTC
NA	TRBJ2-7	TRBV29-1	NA	CSVGKGGGSYEQYF	TGCAGCGTTGGGAAGGGGGGAGGCTCCTACGAGCAGTACTTC
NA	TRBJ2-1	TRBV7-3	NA	CASSLISSAAYNEQFF	TGTGCCAGCAGCTTAATCTCCAGTGCCGCCTACAATGAGCAGTTCTTC
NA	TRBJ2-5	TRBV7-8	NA	CASSVEGTPETQYF	TGTGCCAGCAGCGTAGAGGGGACGCCGGAGACCCAGTACTTC
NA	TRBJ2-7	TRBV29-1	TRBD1	CSGDRGYVTYEQYF	TGCAGCGGCGACAGGGGCTATGTAACCTACGAGCAGTACTTC
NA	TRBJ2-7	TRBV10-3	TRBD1	CAISDSRDRSYEQYF	TGTGCCATCAGTGACTCTAGGGACAGATCCTACGAGCAGTACTTC
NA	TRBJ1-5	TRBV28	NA	CASSLNRLGRRNQPQHF	TGTGCCAGCAGTTTAAATCGGTTGGGTAGACGGAATCAGCCCCAGCATTTT
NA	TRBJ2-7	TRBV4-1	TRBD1	CASSHVHPIRGSYEQYF	TGCGCCAGCAGCCATGTCCACCCAATCAGGGGGTCCTACGAGCAGTACTTC
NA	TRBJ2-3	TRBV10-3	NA	CAISADPGYTDTQYF	TGTGCCATCAGTGCGGACCCGGGATACACAGATACGCAGTATTTT
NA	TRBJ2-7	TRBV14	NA	CASSQGVGVSFDEQYF	TGTGCCAGCAGCCAAGGAGTGGGAGTAAGTTTCGACGAGCAGTACTTC
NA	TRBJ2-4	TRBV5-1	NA	CASSLGPRDIQYF	TGCGCCAGCAGCTTGGGCCCGAGGGACATTCAGTACTTC